This T cell receptor beta chain is from a study of blood T cell repertoires in COVID-19. With V trimmed by 4 bases and J by 6 bases, 3 bases remained unmatched. The germline V gene has CDR1 SGDLS and CDR2 YYNGEE. CDR3 length: 13 amino acids. Method: immunoSEQ multiplex PCR; TCRdb's copy keeps in-frame clones and lacks some. Of 200,000 to 250,000 clones listed, 87% are singletons. The genes are TRBV9 and TRBJ2-2, with 7 bases lining up with TRBD1. Sequences were obtained from PBMCs or T cells enriched from blood (not recorded which). This receptor was obtained from a man younger than 40 who had recovered from COVID-19. CDR3 region: CASSPQGAGELFF. The DNA of the CDR3 is TGTGCCAGCAGCCCTCAGGGGGCCGGGGAGCTGTTTTTT.